These 20 T cell receptor beta chains came from one sample sequenced in a study of patients and donors after allogeneic stem cell transplantation. TCRdb re-called the RT-PCR reads through MiXCR, storing one row per CDR3 protein. In the table there are 98,000 or so distinct CDR3 sequences, approximately 40% of which are singletons. Sequencing input: blood, either unsorted or a sorted T cell fraction (not recorded which). The receptor set was obtained from a human donor who was either an allogeneic HSCT recipient or a stem cell or donor lymphocyte infusion donor (not recorded which). It is not recorded whose cells these are; they may come from a transplant donor.

CDR3 protein: CASSNVDRKRDTQYF. The CDR3 DNA sequence: TGTGCCAGCAGCAACGTTGATCGAAAAAGAGATACGCAGTATTTT. This chain joins TRBV21-1 and TRBJ2-3. TRBV21-1 is termed a pseudogene. The CDR3 totals 15 residues.

The chain is built from TRBV5-1 and TRBJ2-7; D is ambiguous. The germline V and J ends were trimmed by 0 bases and 1 base, with 11 bases remaining between them. The CDR3 spans 15 residues. Germline V CDR1 and CDR2: SGHRS, YFSETQ. The CDR3: CASSLALSRSYEQYF. The CDR3 DNA follows: TGCGCCAGCAGCTTGGCCTTGTCCCGATCCTACGAGCAGTACTTC.

The CDR3 reads CASSTRDRGKSDTQYF. DNA of the CDR3: TGTGCCAGCAGTACCCGGGACAGGGGCAAGTCAGATACGCAGTATTTT. This sequence joins TRBV27 and TRBJ2-3, with TRBD1 matching over 10 bases. J gave up 4 bases and V 5 bases, and 9 bases lay outside the gene matches. This CDR3 has 16 residues. The germline CDR1 and CDR2 sequences are MNHEY and SMNVEV (reference sequence).

The chain combines TRBV4-3 with TRBJ2-1, with D perhaps TRBD2 (6 bases). CDR3 length: 15 amino acids. CDR1 LGHNA and CDR2 YSLEER come from the germline V gene. With 3 bases removed from V and 4 bases from J, the gap between germline ends came to 13 bases. CDR3 DNA sequence: TGCGCCAGCAGCCATGGAGGGAGATTGTACAATGAGCAGTTCTTC. Encoded protein: CASSHGGRLYNEQFF.

V gene TRBV9 combines with J gene TRBJ2-1; D not resolved. The CDR3 loop spans 14 amino acids. V lost 4 bases and J lost 8, with 16 bases in between. Germline V gives CDR1 SGDLS, CDR2 YYNGEE. CDR3 sequence: CASSLRVQRDEQFF. The CDR3 DNA sequence: TGTGCCAGCAGCTTGAGAGTACAAAGGGATGAGCAGTTCTTC.

The chain recombines TRBV4-2 with TRBJ1-4, with D perhaps TRBD1 (6 bases). CDR1 and CDR2 from the germline V gene are LGHNA and YNFKEQ. The CDR3 loop spans 17 amino acids. V was pared by 4 bases and J by 5 bases, with 20 bases between. The CDR3 sequence: CASSLSRGTLSNEKLFF. Here the CDR3 DNA reads TGTGCCAGCAGCCTCTCCCGCGGGACATTGTCGAATGAAAAACTGTTTTTT.

This clonotype was detected a few times. V usage is TRBV6-6 and J usage is TRBJ1-2; a weak D match, TRBD1 (6 bases). V was cut by 2 bases and J by 7 bases, with 8 bases left in between. Germline V gene data show CDR1 as MNHNY and CDR2 as SVGAGI (reference sequence). The CDR3 is made up of 12 amino acids. CDR3 in DNA: TGTGCCAGCAGTTACGGGGGGGCTGGCTACACCTTC. Its protein product is CASSYGGAGYTF.

This rearrangement joins TRBV7-2 to TRBJ2-4; a possible D gene is TRBD1 (6 bases). Trimming cost V 3 bases and J 5 bases, with 14 bases left between them. CDR1 and CDR2 from the germline V gene are SGHTA and FQGNSA. The CDR3 covers 15 residues. The CDR3 loop reads CASSLTGWEENIQYF. CDR3 DNA: TGTGCCAGCAGCTTGACAGGATGGGAAGAAAACATTCAGTACTTC. The whole variable domain, remainder taken from reference TRBV7-2 and TRBJ2-4, is GAGVSQSPSNKVTEKGKDVELRCDPISGHTALYWYRQSLGQGLEFLIYFQGNSAPDKSGLPSDRFSAERTGGSVSTLTIQRTQQEDSAVYLCASSLTGWEENIQYFGAGTRLSVL.

The chain recombines TRBV7-8 with TRBJ2-3; D may be TRBD1 (6 bases). V was shortened by 5 bases and J by 0 bases, with 15 bases between the two germline ends. The CDR3 spans 16 residues. Germline assignment: CDR1 SGHVS and CDR2 FQNEAQ. The CDR3 DNA reads as TGTGCCAGCAGCCCCGGGGACATTTTCAGCACAGATACGCAGTATTTT. Translated, it gives CASSPGDIFSTDTQYF.

The chain combines TRBV6-5 with TRBJ1-6; no firm D call. CDR1 MNHEY and CDR2 SVGAGI come from the germline V gene. V lost 0 bases and J 3 bases, leaving 3 bases between the germline ends. The CDR3 totals 14 residues. CDR3 amino acids: CASSYSDYNSPLHF. In DNA, the CDR3 is TGTGCCAGCAGTTACTCGGACTATAATTCACCCCTCCACTTT.

The chain has TRBV5-1 and TRBJ2-1; TRBD2 might be the D (5 bases). The V gene lost 0 bases and the J gene lost 5 bases, with 18 bases spanning the gap. The CDR3 consists of 17 residues. CDR1 is SGHRS, CDR2 YFSETQ, per germline. CDR3 sequence: CASSLAYWKSGDNEQFF. The CDR3 coding sequence is TGCGCCAGCAGCTTGGCCTATTGGAAGTCCGGGGACAATGAGCAGTTCTTC.

This clonotype was counted only a few times. The chain carries TRBV7-2 and TRBJ1-6, with 8 bases that match TRBD1. Looked up from germline, CDR1 is SGHTA and CDR2 is FQGNSA. The junction had 4 bases not matched to a gene; V was cut back by 4 bases and J by 8 bases. This CDR3 region has 14 residues. CDR3 sequence: CASSSQGAHSPLHF. The CDR3 nucleotides read TGTGCCAGCAGCTCCCAGGGGGCGCATTCACCCCTCCACTTT.

The genes are TRBV3-1 and TRBJ1-1; TRBD1 matches at 10 bases. The germline V gene has CDR1 LGHDT and CDR2 YNNKEL (reference sequence). This CDR3 is built from 15 residues. Trimming removed 2 bases from V and 2 bases from J; junction bases left unmatched: 2. CDR3 coding DNA: TGTGCCAGCAGCCAACGGGACAGGGGTAACACTGAAGCTTTCTTT. This sequence encodes CASSQRDRGNTEAFF.

V and J are TRBV20-1 and TRBJ1-4; D ambiguous. Germline V CDR1 and CDR2: DFQATT, SNEGSKA (reference sequence). The CDR3 runs to 14 residues. V lost 1 base to trimming and J lost 8 bases, with 14 bases between them. The CDR3 coding sequence is TGCAGTGCTAGAGGTCGGGTTGGATACGAAAAACTGTTTTTT. It is translated as CSARGRVGYEKLFF.

This clonotype showed up just a few times. V is TRBV6-5 and J is TRBJ2-3; no clear D gene. The CDR3 is 17 residues long. Germline V gene sequence: CDR1 MNHEY, CDR2 SVGAGI. Between the trimmed V and J ends, which lost 0 bases and 2 bases, there was a span of 15 bases. The CDR3 nucleotides read TGTGCCAGCAGTTACTCGATTTACTACAGAACCACAGATACGCAGTATTTT. Translating it yields CASSYSIYYRTTDTQYF.

This clonotype appeared a few times. The chain is built from TRBV7-9 and TRBJ1-4, with TRBD1 matching over 7 bases. This CDR3 spans 13 amino acids. Losses at the gene ends were 5 bases for V and 6 bases for J; bases not matched to a gene: 3. Per the germline V gene, CDR1 is SEHNR and CDR2 is FQNEAQ (reference sequence). The CDR3 region has the DNA TGTGCCAGCAGCCGGGACAGCGATGAAAAACTGTTTTTT. Protein sequence: CASSRDSDEKLFF.

The sample holds a few counts of this clonotype. V is TRBV6-6 and J is TRBJ1-2; perhaps TRBD1 as D (6 bases). The CDR3 is 14 amino acids. The germline V gene encodes CDR1 MNHNY and CDR2 SVGAGI (reference sequence). The V end was cut by 6 bases, the J end by 8 bases, with 19 bases between. The CDR3 protein is CASRTGTSIGGYTF. The DNA of the CDR3 is TGTGCCAGCAGAACCGGGACATCTATAGGAGGCTACACCTTC.

In its sample, this clonotype was seen a few times. The chain carries TRBV12-3 or TRBV12-4 and TRBJ1-1, with D perhaps TRBD1 (5 bases). The length of the CDR3 is 15 residues. Between the trimmed V and J ends, which lost 6 bases and 8 bases, there was a span of 22 bases. In nucleotides, the CDR3 is TGTGCCAGCAGCAGAAAAAACCAGGGAGGGGTAGAAGCTTTCTTT. Residues: CASSRKNQGGVEAFF.

V gene TRBV7-3 combines with J gene TRBJ2-3; D is undetermined. This CDR3 has 14 amino acids. Germline CDR1 reads SGHTA; CDR2 reads FQGTGA. V shed 5 bases and J shed 2 bases, with 11 bases lying between them. The CDR3 spells CASSPHPHTDTQYF. In nucleotides, the CDR3 is TGTGCCAGCAGCCCCCACCCCCACACAGATACGCAGTATTTT.

A few counts support this clonotype. V is TRBV6-2 or TRBV6-3 and J is TRBJ1-5, with TRBD1 identical over 9 bases. The CDR3 length is 15 residues. CDR1 is MNHEY and CDR2 is SVGEGT in the germline V gene. The V and J ends lost 5 bases and 0 bases, in that order; junction bases with no gene match: 2. The CDR3 DNA sequence: TGTGCCAGCAGTGGGACAGGGCGTAGCAATCAGCCCCAGCATTTT. Translation gives CASSGTGRSNQPQHF.